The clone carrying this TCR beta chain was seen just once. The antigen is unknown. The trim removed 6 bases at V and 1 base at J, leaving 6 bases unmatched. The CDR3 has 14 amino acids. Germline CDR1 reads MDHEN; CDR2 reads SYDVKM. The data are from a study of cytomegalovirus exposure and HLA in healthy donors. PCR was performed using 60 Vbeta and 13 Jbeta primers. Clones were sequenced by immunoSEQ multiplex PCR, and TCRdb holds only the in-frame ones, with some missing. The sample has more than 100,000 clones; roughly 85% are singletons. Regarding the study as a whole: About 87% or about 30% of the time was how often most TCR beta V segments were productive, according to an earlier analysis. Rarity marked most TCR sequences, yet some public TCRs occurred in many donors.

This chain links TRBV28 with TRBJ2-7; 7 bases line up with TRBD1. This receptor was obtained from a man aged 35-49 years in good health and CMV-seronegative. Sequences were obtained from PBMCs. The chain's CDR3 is CASSPTGDSYEQYF. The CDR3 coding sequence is TGTGCCAGCAGCCCTACAGGGGATTCCTACGAGCAGTACTTC.